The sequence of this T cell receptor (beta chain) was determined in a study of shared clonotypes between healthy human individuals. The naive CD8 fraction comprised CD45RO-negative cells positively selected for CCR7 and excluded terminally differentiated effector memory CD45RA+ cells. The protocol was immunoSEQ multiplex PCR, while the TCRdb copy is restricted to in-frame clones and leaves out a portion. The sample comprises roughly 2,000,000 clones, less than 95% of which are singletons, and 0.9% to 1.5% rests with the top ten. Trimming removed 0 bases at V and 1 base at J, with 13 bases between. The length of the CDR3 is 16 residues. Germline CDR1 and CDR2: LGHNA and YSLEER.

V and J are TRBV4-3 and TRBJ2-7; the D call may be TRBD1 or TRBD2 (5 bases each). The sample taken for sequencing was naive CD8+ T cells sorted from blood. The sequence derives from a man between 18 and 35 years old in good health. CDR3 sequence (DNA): TGCGCCAGCAGCCAAGATGGGGACCTACTTTCCTACGAGCAGTACTTC. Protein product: CASSQDGDLLSYEQYF.